The next 27 T cell receptor beta chains were all read from a single sample in a study of T cells in Graves' hyperthyroidism and ophthalmopathy. Amplification targeted TCR beta CDR3 regions from RNA transcripts. HTBI primers were used for first-round RT-PCR of the TCR CDR3. TCRdb reanalysed the multiplex PCR reads using MiXCR and keeps one entry per CDR3 protein. In the table there are 30,000 to 40,000 distinct CDR3 sequences, 40% to 55% of which are singletons. The sample was blood. The receptors come from a woman aged 45 to 65 with Graves' hyperthyroidism that later progressed to Graves' ophthalmopathy.

V is TRBV7-6 and J is TRBJ2-3; 13 bases are a match to TRBD2. The CDR3 is 16 residues long. After removal of 2 bases from V and 3 bases from J, the junction contained 2 bases not matched to a gene. In germline, CDR1 is SGHVS, CDR2 FNYEAQ. CDR3 loop: CASSLWTSGGTDTQYF. CDR3 bases: TGTGCCAGCAGCTTATGGACTAGCGGGGGAACAGATACGCAGTATTTT. The full variable domain, rest sourced from reference TRBV7-6 and TRBJ2-3, is GAGVSQSPRYKVTKRGQDVALRCDPISGHVSLYWYRQALGQGPEFLTYFNYEAQQDKSGLPNDRFSAERPEGSISTLTIQRTEQRDSAMYRCASSLWTSGGTDTQYFGPGTRLTVL.

This clonotype was seen repeatedly, ten times or more. The genes are TRBV9 and TRBJ1-5, with a tentative D call TRBD1 (5 bases). The V gene lost 0 bases and the J gene lost 7 bases, with 17 bases spanning the gap. Germline CDR1 and CDR2: SGDLS and YYNGEE. This CDR3 region has 16 residues. The CDR3 loop is CASSVGPDHGGQPQHF. The CDR3, as DNA: TGTGCCAGCAGCGTAGGGCCAGACCACGGGGGACAGCCCCAGCATTTT.

On this clonotype: At one end the junction does not follow the germline gene, possibly because of a read error. This chain connects TRBV20-1 to TRBJ2-4; D is ambiguous. Germline V gene sequence: CDR1 DFQATT, CDR2 SNEGSKA (reference sequence). The CDR3 consists of 15 residues. The CDR3 region has the DNA TGCTGTGCCCCTCCAAGTGGCTCGGCCAAAATCATTCAGTACTTC. Encoded protein: CCAPPSGSAKIIQYF.

The CDR3 reads CASSPRSRVLAGVSNEQFF. The CDR3 DNA follows: TGTGCCAGCAGCCCACGAAGCCGAGTACTAGCGGGAGTTTCCAATGAGCAGTTCTTC. The gene calls are TRBV9 and TRBJ2-1; 11 nucleotides line up with TRBD2. This CDR3 spans 19 amino acids. The germline CDR1 and CDR2 sequences are SGDLS and YYNGEE. V dropped 4 bases and J dropped 6; count of bases not matched to a gene: 18.

This clonotype was picked up many times. This chain links TRBV2 with TRBJ2-3; 10 bases agree with TRBD1. CDR3 length: 14 amino acids. Germline V gives CDR1 SNHLY, CDR2 FYNNEI. The J segment lost 4 bases and the V segment lost 7 bases, leaving 5 bases of the junction unmatched. In nucleotides, the CDR3 is TGTGCCAGCATCATGACAGGGGGCGCAGATACGCAGTATTTT. Amino acids: CASIMTGGADTQYF.

Many counts were recorded for this clonotype. The V and J genes are TRBV6-4 and TRBJ2-1, with TRBD2 identical over 16 bases. V gave up 3 bases and J gave up 8 bases; unmatched junction bases: 1. This CDR3 is built from 15 residues. Germline CDR1 is MRHNA and CDR2 is SNTAGT. This CDR3 is CASSEGTSGRDEQFF. The CDR3 nucleotides read TGTGCCAGCAGTGAAGGGACTAGCGGGAGGGATGAGCAGTTCTTC.

There are many counts of this clonotype. The chain combines TRBV20-1 with TRBJ2-5, with 7 bases fitting TRBD2. This CDR3 is 14 amino acids long. Trimming removed 6 bases from V and 5 bases from J; junction bases left unmatched: 12. Germline values: CDR1 DFQATT, CDR2 SNEGSKA (reference sequence). The CDR3 region is CSANRQRDWETQYF. As DNA, the CDR3 is TGCAGTGCAAACAGGCAGCGGGATTGGGAGACCCAGTACTTC.

In regard to this clonotype: An end of the junction differs from the germline gene, which may be a read error. The genes are TRBV5-1 and TRBJ1-4, with 8 positions matching TRBD1. This CDR3 comprises 15 residues. Germline values: CDR1 SGHRS, CDR2 YFSETQ. CDR3 sequence: CASSHRTGPNEKLFF. The DNA for the CDR3 is TGCGCCAGCAGCCATAGGACAGGGCCTAATGAAAAACTGTTCTTT. Filled out from reference TRBV5-1 and TRBJ1-4, the complete variable domain reads KAGVTQTPRYLIKTRGQQVTLSCSPISGHRSVSWYQQTPGQGLQFLFEYFSETQRNKGNFPGRFSGRQFSNSRSEMNVSTLELGDSALYLCASSHRTGPNEKLFFGSGTQLSVL.

A single count supports this clonotype. Relative to the germline gene, one junction end is altered; a read error may explain this. The rearrangement uses TRBV7-2 and TRBJ1-2; 7 bases are a match to TRBD1. This CDR3 has 13 amino acids. Looked up from germline, CDR1 is SGHTA and CDR2 is FQGNSA. The CDR3 sequence: CASSWFGTEDYAF. As DNA, the CDR3 is TGTGCCAGCAGCTGGTTCGGGACAGAGGACTACGCCTTC.

On this clonotype itself: The junction and the germline gene differ at one end; a read error may be behind it. CDR3 protein: CASSDRGGGTEAFF. CDR3 bases: TGTGCCAGCAGCGACCGCGGGGGTGGTACTGAGGCTTTCTTT. The chain joins TRBV9 to TRBJ1-1; a possible D gene is TRBD1 (5 bases). The germline gives CDR1 SGDLS, CDR2 YYNGEE. The CDR3 spans 14 residues. Complete variable domain (other parts from reference TRBV9 and TRBJ1-1): DSGVTQTPKHLITATGQRVTLRCSPRSGDLSVYWYQQSLDQGLQFLIQYYNGEERAKGNILERFSAQQFPDLHSELNLSSLELGDSALYFCASSDRGGGTEAFFGQGTRLTVV.

This clonotype came up many times. The chain couples TRBV7-9 to TRBJ2-5; the match to TRBD2 covers 12 bases. Trimming removed 2 bases from V and 4 bases from J; junction bases left unmatched: 8. CDR1 and CDR2 from the germline V gene are SEHNR and FQNEAQ (reference sequence). The length of the CDR3 is 17 residues. The CDR3 here is CASSLKLAGGGGETQYF. DNA of the CDR3: TGTGCCAGCAGCTTAAAACTAGCGGGAGGCGGGGGAGAGACCCAGTACTTC.

The CDR3 DNA is TGTGCTAGCGGGCACAGGGCAACTGAAGCTTTCTTT. Protein: CASGHRATEAFF. The chain joins TRBV19 to TRBJ1-1, with a tentative D call TRBD1 (6 bases). This CDR3 region has 12 residues. Looked up from germline, CDR1 is LNHDA and CDR2 is SQIVND (reference sequence).

This clonotype was detected many times. The chain has TRBV27 and TRBJ2-7; 7 bases align to TRBD2. V lost 3 bases and J lost 3; bases outside the gene matches: 5. Per germline, CDR1 MNHEY and CDR2 SMNVEV (reference sequence). The CDR3 length is 14 residues. The CDR3: CASSFSSGNYEQYF. The CDR3 DNA reads TGTGCCAGCAGTTTTTCTAGCGGAAACTACGAGCAGTACTTC.

This clonotype is categorized as medium-sized. The chain links TRBV15 to TRBJ2-1; 10 nucleotides agree with TRBD1. This CDR3 region has 17 residues. Germline values: CDR1 LNHNV, CDR2 YYDKDF (reference sequence). Unmatched junction bases numbered 6, after V lost 3 bases and J lost 1 base. CDR3 amino acids: CATSRTGGARSYNEQFF. The CDR3 nucleotides read TGTGCCACCAGCAGGACAGGGGGCGCGCGGTCCTACAATGAGCAGTTCTTC.

This clonotype was observed many times. The rearrangement links TRBV19 to TRBJ2-2; D is possibly TRBD1 (5 bases). Germline CDR1 is LNHDA and CDR2 is SQIVND (reference sequence). V gave up 11 bases and J gave up 0 bases, with 22 bases separating them. This CDR3 comprises 17 residues. Here the CDR3 reads CAAMRSGGHTNTGELFF. CDR3 sequence (DNA): TGTGCCGCTATGCGCTCGGGTGGACATACGAACACCGGGGAGCTGTTTTTT.

This clonotype is labeled medium-sized. The V gene is TRBV25-1, the J gene TRBJ1-3; possibly TRBD1 for D (5 bases). CDR1 MGHDK and CDR2 SYGVNS come from the germline V gene. This CDR3 comprises 15 residues. The germline V and J ends were trimmed by 1 base and 5 bases, with 12 bases remaining between them. The CDR3 loop reads CASSELEGRRNTIYF. The CDR3 DNA is TGTGCCAGCAGTGAATTGGAGGGGAGACGAAACACCATATATTTT.

The chain's CDR3 is CASSSPKDRGPNQPQHF. CDR3 in DNA: TGTGCCAGCAGTTCCCCGAAGGACAGGGGCCCCAATCAGCCCCAGCATTTT. The chain uses TRBV2 and TRBJ1-5, with 9 positions matching TRBD1. Germline CDR1 is SNHLY and CDR2 is FYNNEI. This CDR3 has 17 residues. V trimming: 5 bases; J trimming: 3 bases; junction bases outside the gene matches: 11. Supplemented by reference TRBV2 and TRBJ1-5, the full variable domain reads EPEVTQTPSHQVTQMGQEVILRCVPISNHLYFYWYRQILGQKVEFLVSFYNNEISEKSEIFDDQFSVERPDGSNFTLKIRSTKLEDSAMYFCASSSPKDRGPNQPQHFGDGTRLSIL.

This clonotype was seen a handful of times. The J gene is TRBJ1-6, the V gene TRBV20-1; TRBD1 aligns across 8 bases. This CDR3 comprises 13 residues. The germline gives CDR1 DFQATT, CDR2 SNEGSKA (reference sequence). Unmatched junction bases numbered 3, after V lost 1 base and J lost 10 bases. The CDR3 region is CSARVRTGSPLHF. CDR3 coding DNA: TGCAGTGCTAGAGTCAGGACAGGGTCACCCCTCCACTTT.

The V and J genes are TRBV24-1 and TRBJ2-2; 11 bases line up with TRBD2. The germline V gene has CDR1 KGHDR and CDR2 SFDVKD. Trimming removed 7 bases from V and 7 bases from J; junction bases left unmatched: 4. The CDR3 runs to 14 residues. CDR3 DNA: TGTGCCACCAGGACTAGCGGGACGGTCGGGGAGCTGTTTTTT. Residues: CATRTSGTVGELFF.

CDR3 DNA sequence: TGTGCCACCAGTGCTAGTAGCGGATTAGCCAAAAACATTCAGTACTTC. Residues: CATSASSGLAKNIQYF. The J gene is TRBJ2-4, the V gene TRBV24-1, with a tentative D call TRBD2 (6 bases). V was clipped by 5 bases and J by 0 bases, with 13 bases between them. Germline-derived CDR1 and CDR2 are KGHDR and SFDVKD. The CDR3 totals 16 residues.

Only one count was recorded for this clonotype. Without the conserved terminal phenylalanine or tryptophan, this CDR3 likely stems from a read error. The chain is built from TRBV12-3 or TRBV12-4 and TRBJ1-2; 10 nucleotides agree with TRBD1. The CDR3 is made up of 13 amino acids. V lost 4 bases, J lost 9 bases, and 5 bases stayed unmatched. The CDR3: CASSSDRGHSYTL. CDR3 sequence (DNA): TGTGCCAGCAGTTCCGACAGGGGGCATAGCTACACCCTC.

The chain recombines TRBV6-6 with TRBJ2-7; the match to TRBD2 covers 10 bases. CDR3 size: 18 residues. Germline V gives CDR1 MNHNY, CDR2 SVGAGI (reference sequence). V shed 8 bases, J shed 0 bases, and the junction held 16 bases outside the gene matches. Here the CDR3 reads CASVNQGTSGMSSYEQYF. Written as DNA, the CDR3 is TGTGCCAGCGTGAACCAGGGTACTAGCGGGATGAGCTCCTACGAGCAGTACTTC.

This sequence joins TRBV6-4 and TRBJ2-3, with 7 positions matching TRBD1. Germline V lookup: CDR1 MRHNA, CDR2 SNTAGT. This CDR3 is 12 amino acids long. V was clipped by 3 bases and J by 11 bases; unmatched bases: 5. The DNA for the CDR3 is TGTGCCAGCAGTGATGAGACAGGGAAGCAGTATTTT. Residues: CASSDETGKQYF.

The J gene is TRBJ2-5, the V gene TRBV24-1; 7 bases line up with TRBD1. Germline-derived CDR1 and CDR2 are KGHDR and SFDVKD. V was pared by 2 bases and J by 5 bases, with 7 bases of the junction left unmatched. The CDR3 covers 15 residues. CDR3 sequence (DNA): TGTGCCACCAGTGATTGGGTACAGGGGCGCGAGACCCAGTACTTC. This codes for CATSDWVQGRETQYF.

This clonotype was seen once. The CDR3 carries no conserved terminal phenylalanine or tryptophan, so it likely arises from a read error. It is unclear where the CDR3 begins or ends on the DNA, so no DNA is shown, and the CDR3 is as TCRdb lists it. CDR3 amino acids: CATSRDRGSNT. This sequence joins TRBV15 and TRBJ2-6; no DNA check was done on the table's D call, TRBD2. A total of 11 residues make up the CDR3, ends included. Per the germline V gene, CDR1 is LNHNV and CDR2 is YYDKDF (reference sequence).

This clonotype qualifies as medium-sized (0.01 to 0.1%). The gene calls are TRBV10-1 and TRBJ1-6; 8 bases are a match to TRBD1. The germline CDR1 and CDR2 sequences are WNHNN and SYGVQD (reference sequence). Unmatched junction bases numbered 7, after V lost 5 bases and J lost 7 bases. The CDR3 spans 15 residues. CDR3 DNA: TGCGCCAGCAGTAGTAGGACAGGGAGGAATTCACCCCTCCACTTT. Protein: CASSSRTGRNSPLHF.

The V gene is TRBV11-2, the J gene TRBJ2-1, with 10 bases fitting TRBD2. The CDR3 totals 14 residues. Trimming removed 1 base from V and 12 bases from J; junction bases left unmatched: 6. The germline gives CDR1 SGHAT, CDR2 FQNNGV. The CDR3 sequence is CASSLGLAGGGQFF. CDR3 nucleotides: TGTGCCAGCAGCTTAGGTTTAGCGGGGGGCGGGCAGTTCTTC.